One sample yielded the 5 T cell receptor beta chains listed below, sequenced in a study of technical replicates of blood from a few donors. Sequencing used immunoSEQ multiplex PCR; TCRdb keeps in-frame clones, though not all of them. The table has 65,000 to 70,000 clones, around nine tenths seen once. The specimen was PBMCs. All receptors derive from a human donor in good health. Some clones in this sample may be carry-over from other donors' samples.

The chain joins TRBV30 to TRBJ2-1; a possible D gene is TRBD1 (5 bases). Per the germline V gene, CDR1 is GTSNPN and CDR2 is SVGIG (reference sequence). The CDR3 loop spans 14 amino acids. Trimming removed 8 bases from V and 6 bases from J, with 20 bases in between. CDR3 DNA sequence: TGTGCCGCCAAGGGGCTAGTGGTCTTCAATGAGCAGTTCTTC. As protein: CAAKGLVVFNEQFF.

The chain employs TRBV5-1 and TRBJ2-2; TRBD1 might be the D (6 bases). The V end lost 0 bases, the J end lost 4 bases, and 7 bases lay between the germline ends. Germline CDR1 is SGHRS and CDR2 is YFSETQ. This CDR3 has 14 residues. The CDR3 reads CASSLDRATGELFF. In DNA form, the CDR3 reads TGCGCCAGCAGCTTGGACAGGGCCACCGGGGAGCTGTTTTTT.

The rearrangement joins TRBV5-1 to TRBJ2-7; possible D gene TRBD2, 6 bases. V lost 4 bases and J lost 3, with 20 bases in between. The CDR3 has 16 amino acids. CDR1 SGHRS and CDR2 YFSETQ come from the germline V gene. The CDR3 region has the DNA TGCGCCAGCAGCACGACGGGAGACCTGAGGGTCTACGAGCAGTACTTC. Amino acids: CASSTTGDLRVYEQYF.

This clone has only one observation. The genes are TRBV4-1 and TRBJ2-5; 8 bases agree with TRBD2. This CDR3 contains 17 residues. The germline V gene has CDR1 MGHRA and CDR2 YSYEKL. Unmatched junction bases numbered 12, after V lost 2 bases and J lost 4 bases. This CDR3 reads CASSQWGGGTSGETQYF. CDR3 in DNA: TGCGCCAGCAGCCAATGGGGAGGTGGAACTAGCGGAGAGACCCAGTACTTC.

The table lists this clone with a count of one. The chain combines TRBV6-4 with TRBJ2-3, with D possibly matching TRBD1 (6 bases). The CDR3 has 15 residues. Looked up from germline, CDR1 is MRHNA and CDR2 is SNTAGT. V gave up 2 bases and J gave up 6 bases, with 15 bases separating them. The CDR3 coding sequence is TGTGCCAGCAGTGACACGGGACATCCCTCGGATACGCAGTATTTT. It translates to CASSDTGHPSDTQYF.